This T cell receptor beta chain was identified during a study of long-term antiretroviral therapy in people with HIV (dated by TCRdb to the early 2020s). With regard to the full study: Collection of the earliest samples took place about a decade ahead of the 2015 WHO recommendation for immediate ART, at a time when ART was typically delayed until CD4 counts fell. No cross-contamination during QIAcube processing was seen in test extractions of a monoclonal T-cell line run alongside a few dozen polyclonal samples. About 35% of the 30 participants with HIV were female. From fewer than 35 adults with confirmed HIV infection, the cohort provided over 150 cryopreserved PBMC samples, gathered serially across a mean of about 6 years (range 1-12). A retrospective serial study tested whether changes in peripheral blood TRB repertoire composition and diversity were associated with ART initiation and durable HIV suppression. Paper-wide results and their limitations: A significant increase in TRB diversity was found to be associated with ART initiation, although TRB diversity was observed to remain significantly below that of transplant donor controls even after long-term ART. Samples dated from 2004 to 2017, and the ART regimens used may be less effective than current ones. Expanded TRB clones identified before ART initiation dominated the repertoire at all time points, although this dominance fluctuated and declined in many PLHIV after ART. Because cell numbers in pre-ART samples were limited, unsorted PBMC were profiled instead of sorted CD4+ and CD8+ T cells. HIV repertoires had narrower CDR3 length ranges than controls, and the network structure suggested an antigen-experienced repertoire that shifted only slightly toward naive after ART. No data were available on ART adherence, viral resistance or therapy changes, limiting inferences about post-ART repertoire changes. Because PBMC availability was limited, only the TCR beta chain was sequenced, with no alpha chain pairing.

Inclusion was restricted to participants for whom at least one PBMC sample before ART initiation and at least two post-ART samples were available. All participants with HIV were treated in the United States of America. Before DNA extraction, cryopreserved samples containing about 0.9-10 million PBMC were thawed and washed. At the time of the earliest PBMC sample, participants with HIV were aged between about 23 and 54 years. PBMC samples were contributed by each participant from 1-4 timepoints before ART initiation and 2-8 timepoints after ART initiation, with a median of 7 samples. Serial HIV viral load, CD4+ T-cell count, ART history and demographic data were obtained for every participant. Genomic DNA was extracted from unsorted PBMC with a Qiagen kit on a QIAcube, with processing performed in batches of 12 samples. Sequencing of the TRB variable region was done with the immunoSEQ hsTCRB v3.0 assay at survey level resolution. TRB sequencing targeted a depth of about 35,000-50,000 T-cell genomes per sample. Pooled TRB libraries were sequenced on an Illumina MiSeq with a v3 150-cycle kit. The authors' analysis ran thus. Repertoire analysis was run in R within a reproducible Nextflow workflow that covered QC, data transformation and analysis. LymphoSeq2, an R package for AIRR-Seq data exploration, was used to implement custom analyses. Several samples that produced fewer than 5000 total TRB sequences were removed, so approximately 190 HIV repertoires were analyzed. Among the approximately 180 retained HIV repertoires, 55 to 60 were collected before ART initiation and 120 to 130 were collected after ART initiation. Repertoires were downsampled to 5000 TRB nucleotide sequences, with summary statistics averaged over 100 downsampling iterations. Only TRB sequences with CDR3 regions of at least seven amino acids were retained for analysis. Diversity was assessed using a clonality score derived from Shannon entropy and using the Gini coefficient. In the repertoire networks, any two of the top 5000 CDR3 amino acid sequences were connected whenever the two sequences differed by an edit distance of one. For TRB CDR3 amino acid sequences, antigen specificity groups and MHC restriction were predicted with GLIPH2. Known CMV, EBV, HIV or tissue antigen associations were flagged by matching CDR3 amino acid sequences against VDJdb and McPAS-TCR. Pre-ART, post-ART and control groups were compared with Wilcoxon signed-rank tests and Holm-Bonferroni correction. In TCRdb, the immuneACCESS table is reduced to in-frame sequences with V and J assigned. These tables do not hold every clone; where another copy was compared, an unresolved V gene accounts for under half, and the others remain unexplained. The D gene and trimming were derived from the DNA, and the V and J assignments and clone size from that table. This sample lists roughly 19,000 clones; 70% to 90% were detected once. The ten most abundant clones make up 18% of the sample.

A note on this clone: Its recognized antigen is unknown. The record has no base qualities; no much larger clone is one base away.

CDR1 SGHRS and CDR2 YFSETQ are derived from the germline V gene. CDR3 length: 14 amino acids, cysteine to phenylalanine. CDR3 DNA is the only sequence kept; it has 42 bases, read in frame from the first base. V and J lose 0 bases and 6 bases, and a span of 11 bases separates them. The source material was unsorted PBMCs, sampled 0.6 years after starting antiretroviral therapy. In this chain, TRBV5-1 is recombined with TRBJ2-3, with no confident D gene call. The TCR comes from a woman aged 18-29 years with HIV. The DNA reads as follows: TGCGCCAGCAGCTTGGATCACCCCTGGGATACGCAGTATTTT. The encoded protein is CASSLDHPWDTQYF.